The clone carrying this TCR beta chain was seen a single time. Its antigen is still unknown. The source of the sample is a study of cytomegalovirus exposure and HLA in healthy donors. Study context: Of all 370 or so donors who were genotyped, under 90% belonged to the Caucasian-associated ancestry cluster. Study outcomes and limitations: Cytomegalovirus-associated status was assigned to 164 TCR beta chains. DRB1 showed the most TCR associations and HLA-C the fewest in a later analysis, as rates varied by HLA locus.

PCR used 60 Vbeta primers and 13 Jbeta primers. The repertoire was sequenced with immunoSEQ multiplex PCR; TCRdb's copy has only in-frame clones and lacks some. The sample lists about 52,000 clones, over 60% occurring once. The germline CDR1 and CDR2 sequences are KGHSH and LQKENI. The CDR3 is 14 amino acids. J lost 2 bases, V lost 2 bases, and 2 bases had no gene match. The chain combines TRBV18 with TRBJ2-7; the match to TRBD1 covers 8 bases. The source is a woman aged 45-60 years in good health and CMV-seronegative. Sequencing was performed on PBMCs. This CDR3 reads CASSPSQGAYEQYF. The CDR3 nucleotides read TGTGCCAGCTCACCATCACAGGGGGCCTACGAGCAGTACTTC.